This TCR beta chain was documented in a study of OX40 agonist ivuxolimab in advanced cancers. Overall study context: Patients were given ivuxolimab, an antibody that agonizes OX40 (CD134). Each patient was given ivuxolimab into a vein every 2 weeks, at 0.01 to 10 mg/kg.

Note on this clone: Its antigen remains unidentified. A read error may account for a junction end that differs from germline. Other DNA sequences within the sample encode an identical CDR3.

Study-level findings and limits: Compared with CD4+, CD8+ T cells on average had more expanded clones. Both CD4+ and CD8+ T cell populations in blood had undergone clonal expansion by week 6 at 0.1 to 3.0 mg/kg.

Sequencing was performed with immunoSEQ multiplex PCR; in TCRdb, only in-frame clones are kept and a portion is missing. The sample has 45,000 to 60,000 clones; roughly 90% are singletons. This CDR3 has 17 amino acids. Per the germline V gene, CDR1 is ENHRY and CDR2 is SYGVKD. The J gene is TRBJ2-3, the V gene TRBV10-3; possibly TRBD1 or TRBD2 for D (6 bases each). Sequencing used CD4+ or CD8+ T cells sorted from blood, obtained in a trial of the OX40 agonist ivuxolimab. The clonotype originates from an adult with an advanced solid tumor such as melanoma, head and neck, liver or kidney cancer. The DNA of the CDR3 is TGTGCCATCAGTGGGACAGTGGGGGGATATAGCACAGATACACAGTATTTT. The encoded protein is CAISGTVGGYSTDTQYF.